This T cell receptor beta chain is from a study of radiotherapy plus CTLA-4 blockade in lung cancer. The study gave focal radiation plus ipilimumab CTLA-4 blockade to patients with chemo-refractory metastatic non-small-cell lung cancer. This clone has ten or more counts. What it recognizes is unknown. Only in-frame clones appear in the TCRdb table, and some are missing; sequencing was by immunoSEQ multiplex PCR. The sample has roughly 45,000 clones, 50% to 70% seen once. This CDR3 has 16 residues. Germline-derived CDR1 and CDR2 are LNHDA and SQIVND (reference sequence). V dropped 4 bases and J dropped 0 bases, with 15 bases sitting between them. The study, taken as a whole, reports: TCR clones originating in tumors grew in number in blood after radiotherapy plus ipilimumab.

Source: peripheral blood, taken from a patient treated with radiotherapy plus ipilimumab. The V gene is TRBV19, the J gene TRBJ1-2; no clear D gene. The TCR was taken from a human donor with non-small cell lung cancer who had a partial response to radiotherapy plus ipilimumab. CDR3 coding DNA: TGTGCCAGTAGTACGCAATGGAACAGACCTAACTATGGCTACACCTTC. Translation gives CASSTQWNRPNYGYTF.